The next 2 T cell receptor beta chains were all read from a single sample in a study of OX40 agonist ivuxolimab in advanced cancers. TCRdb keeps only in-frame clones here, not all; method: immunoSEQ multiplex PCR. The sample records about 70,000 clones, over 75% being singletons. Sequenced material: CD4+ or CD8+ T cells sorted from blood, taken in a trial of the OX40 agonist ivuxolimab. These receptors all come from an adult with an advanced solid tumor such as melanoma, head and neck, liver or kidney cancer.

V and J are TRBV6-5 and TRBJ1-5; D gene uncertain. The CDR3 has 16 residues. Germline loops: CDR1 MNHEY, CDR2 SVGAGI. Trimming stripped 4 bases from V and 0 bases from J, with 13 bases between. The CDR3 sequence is CASSSARHSSNQPQHF. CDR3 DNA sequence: TGTGCCAGCAGTTCTGCAAGACATTCTAGCAATCAGCCCCAGCATTTT.

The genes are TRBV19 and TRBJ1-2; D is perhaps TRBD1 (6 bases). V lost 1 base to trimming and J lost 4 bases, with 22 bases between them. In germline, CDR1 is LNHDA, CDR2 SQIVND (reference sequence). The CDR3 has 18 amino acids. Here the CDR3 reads CASSIGFRSGASGYGYTF. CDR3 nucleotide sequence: TGTGCCAGTAGTATAGGTTTTAGGTCAGGGGCGTCGGGCTATGGCTACACCTTC.